This T cell receptor beta chain was identified in a study of cytomegalovirus exposure and HLA in healthy donors. Notes on the study in general: In presence/absence analyses, roughly uniform sequencing depth across donors was assumed.

The CDR3 contains 14 residues. V was pared by 6 bases and J by 1 base, with 12 bases between. The germline CDR1 and CDR2 sequences are MGHRA and YSYEKL. The PCR made use of 60 Vbeta and 13 Jbeta primers. Profiling relied on immunoSEQ multiplex PCR, and the TCRdb table lists in-frame clones only, not all of them. The sample carries about 200,000 clones, 65% to 80% recorded once. In the case of this clone: Its antigen is undetermined.

Sequencing used PBMCs. The TCR sequence derives from a woman younger than 45 in good health and CMV-seropositive. The chain recombines TRBV4-1 with TRBJ1-1, with D hard to call. CDR3 DNA sequence: TGCGCCAGCAGACAAATTACGGGGAACACTGAAGCTTTCTTT. Its translation is CASRQITGNTEAFF.